One and the same sample provided the 32 T cell receptor beta chains below, sequenced in a study of OX40 agonist ivuxolimab in advanced cancers. TCRdb keeps only in-frame clones here, not all; method: immunoSEQ multiplex PCR. The sample lists 60,000 or so clones; 83% were seen once. Here the sequenced sample was CD4+ or CD8+ T cells sorted from blood, taken in a trial of the OX40 agonist ivuxolimab. Receptors were obtained from an adult with an advanced solid tumor such as melanoma, head and neck, liver or kidney cancer.

The CDR3 DNA is TGCGCCAGCAGCTTGCGGCTAGCGGGGGGAGAGACCCAGTACTTC. Residues: CASSLRLAGGETQYF. This rearrangement joins TRBV5-1 to TRBJ2-5; 11 nucleotides align to TRBD2. Per the germline V gene, CDR1 is SGHRS and CDR2 is YFSETQ. The CDR3 contains 15 residues. Trimming cost V 1 base and J 4 bases; bases outside gene matches: 3.

The rearrangement uses TRBV6-1 and TRBJ2-3; 8 positions match TRBD2. The CDR3 length is 14 residues. The J segment lost 4 bases and the V segment lost 6 bases, leaving 6 bases of the junction unmatched. Germline V CDR1 and CDR2: MNHNS, SASEGT. The CDR3 sequence is CASSPGTSADTQYF. DNA of the CDR3: TGTGCCAGCAGCCCTGGGACTAGTGCAGATACGCAGTATTTT.

The chain carries TRBV28 and TRBJ1-4; possible D gene TRBD1, 6 bases. The V end lost 8 bases, the J end lost 6 bases, and 16 bases lay between the germline ends. Germline CDR1 reads MDHEN; CDR2 reads SYDVKM. The length of the CDR3 is 14 residues. CDR3 nucleotides: TGTGCCAGCTGGTCACCAGGGGCTTATGAAAAACTGTTTTTT. This codes for CASWSPGAYEKLFF.

By sample fraction, this clone is medium-sized. This chain links TRBV19 with TRBJ2-2, with TRBD1 matching 9 bases. The CDR3 runs 15 residues. Germline V gene data show CDR1 as LNHDA and CDR2 as SQIVND (reference sequence). Trimming cost V 6 bases and J 6 bases; bases outside gene matches: 8. The CDR3 here is CASSRDRDGSGELFF. CDR3 DNA: TGTGCCAGTAGCCGGGACAGGGACGGTTCCGGGGAGCTGTTTTTT. Filled out from reference TRBV19 and TRBJ2-2, the complete variable domain reads DGGITQSPKYLFRKEGQNVTLSCEQNLNHDAMYWYRQDPGQGLRLIYYSQIVNDFQKGDIAEGYSVSREKKESFPLTVTSAQKNPTAFYLCASSRDRDGSGELFFGEGSRLTVL.

This chain links TRBV5-1 with TRBJ2-5, with D perhaps given as TRBD1 or TRBD2 (5 bases each). Trimming shortened V by 9 bases and J by 0 bases, and 24 bases separated the two germline ends. The V gene's germline CDR1 is SGHRS and CDR2 YFSETQ. CDR3 size: 17 residues. CDR3 loop: CATKGQAGDLYQETQYF. In DNA form, the CDR3 reads TGCGCCACCAAGGGTCAAGCCGGGGACCTCTACCAAGAGACCCAGTACTTC.

This clone turned up a few times. This sequence joins TRBV7-2 and TRBJ1-2, with D possibly being TRBD1 (5 bases). The CDR3 covers 13 residues. The germline gives CDR1 SGHTA, CDR2 FQGNSA. Trimming pared 7 bases from V and 2 bases from J, leaving 11 bases between. CDR3 sequence (DNA): TGTGCCAGCAACATACGGGGGAACTATGGCTACACCTTC. This codes for CASNIRGNYGYTF.

The chain is built from TRBV4-2 and TRBJ1-5, with TRBD1 matching over 7 bases. Germline V gene lookup returns CDR1 LGHNA and CDR2 YNFKEQ. The CDR3 extends over 17 amino acids. J gave up 6 bases and V 3 bases, and 14 bases lay outside the gene matches. The DNA for the CDR3 is TGTGCCAGCAGCCAGAACCGACAGGGCGGTTATCCTCAGCCCCAGCATTTT. Residues: CASSQNRQGGYPQPQHF.

The chain employs TRBV18 and TRBJ2-5, with 12 bases that match TRBD2. The CDR3 loop spans 16 amino acids. The germline gives CDR1 KGHSH, CDR2 LQKENI. After removal of 3 bases from V and 1 base from J, the junction contained 3 bases not matched to a gene. The CDR3 DNA sequence: TGTGCCAGCTCACCTCCGGGACTAGCGGGCCAAGAGACCCAGTACTTC. As protein: CASSPPGLAGQETQYF.

The gene calls are TRBV11-3 and TRBJ1-1, with TRBD1 matching 8 bases. Germline trimming cut 5 bases from V and 5 bases from J; bases unmatched to any gene: 7. Germline V lookup: CDR1 SGHNT, CDR2 YENEEA. This CDR3 contains 14 residues. CDR3 nucleotide sequence: TGTGCCAGCAGCGAGGACAGGGTGGGTACTGAAGCTTTCTTT. It is translated as CASSEDRVGTEAFF.

The count of this clone is one. The V call is TRBV28, the J call TRBJ1-5; a possible D gene is TRBD1 (5 bases). There are 13 residues in the CDR3. Trimming cost V 6 bases and J 3 bases, with 9 bases left between them. Germline CDR1 MDHEN, CDR2 SYDVKM. The CDR3 reads CASRRGFNQPQHF. CDR3 nucleotide sequence: TGTGCCAGCAGGAGGGGTTTCAATCAGCCCCAGCATTTT.

This clone came up once. The CDR3 loop is CASSQGPGRRSGANVLTF. The CDR3 DNA reads TGCGCCAGCAGCCAAGGGCCGGGACGGAGGTCGGGGGCCAACGTCCTGACTTTC. The J gene is TRBJ2-6, the V gene TRBV4-3; D is perhaps TRBD1 or TRBD2 (5 bases each). The V and J ends lost 1 base and 4 bases respectively, with 17 bases between them. The CDR3 has 18 amino acids. Germline V gene lookup returns CDR1 LGHNA and CDR2 YSLEER.

This sequence joins TRBV7-3 and TRBJ2-3, with D hard to call. The CDR3 runs 12 residues. Germline assignment: CDR1 SGHTA and CDR2 FQGTGA. Trimming took off 4 bases at V and 2 bases at J, with 4 bases between the two ends. The CDR3 sequence: CASSSSTDTQYF. The CDR3 nucleotides are TGTGCCAGCAGCTCCTCCACAGATACGCAGTATTTT.

V usage is TRBV6-4 and J usage is TRBJ2-1, with 8 bases fitting TRBD2. The V segment lost 2 bases and the J segment 0 bases; nucleotides outside the gene matches: 0. The CDR3 totals 15 residues. Germline CDR1 MRHNA, CDR2 SNTAGT. This chain's CDR3 is CASSDGTSSYNEQFF. As DNA, the CDR3 is TGTGCCAGCAGTGACGGGACTAGCTCCTACAATGAGCAGTTCTTC.

The genes are TRBV28 and TRBJ1-5, with D possibly matching TRBD1 (6 bases). This CDR3 region has 15 residues. Between the trimmed V and J ends, which lost 7 bases and 6 bases, there was a span of 19 bases. Germline values: CDR1 MDHEN, CDR2 SYDVKM. The CDR3: CASTQTAQGIQPQHF. The CDR3 DNA sequence: TGTGCCAGCACCCAGACGGCTCAGGGGATTCAGCCCCAGCATTTT.

V gene TRBV5-1 combines with J gene TRBJ2-7; 10 bases map to TRBD2. J lost 0 bases, V lost 7 bases, and 1 base had no gene match. Germline assignment: CDR1 SGHRS and CDR2 YFSETQ. The CDR3 is 13 amino acids. For the CDR3, the DNA is TGCGCCAGCGGGACTAGCGACTCCTACGAGCAGTACTTC. It translates to CASGTSDSYEQYF. The full variable domain, its missing parts supplied by reference TRBV5-1 and TRBJ2-7, is KAGVTQTPRYLIKTRGQQVTLSCSPISGHRSVSWYQQTPGQGLQFLFEYFSETQRNKGNFPGRFSGRQFSNSRSEMNVSTLELGDSALYLCASGTSDSYEQYFGPGTRLTVT.

The rearrangement links TRBV19 to TRBJ1-5; D is possibly TRBD1 (6 bases). This CDR3 is 16 amino acids long. CDR1 is LNHDA, CDR2 SQIVND, per germline (reference sequence). Trimming took off 7 bases at V and 4 bases at J, with 20 bases between the two ends. The CDR3: CASIPPPSTGNQPQHF. CDR3 DNA sequence: TGTGCCAGTATACCCCCTCCGTCCACAGGGAATCAGCCCCAGCATTTT.

The V call is TRBV11-3, the J call TRBJ2-1; 10 bases agree with TRBD2. The CDR3 is made up of 16 amino acids. V lost 0 bases to trimming and J lost 9 bases; unmatched junction nucleotides: 8. Germline V gives CDR1 SGHNT, CDR2 YENEEA. CDR3 in amino acids: CASSLDRSGGAGEQFF. The CDR3 DNA reads as TGTGCCAGCAGCTTAGATCGGAGCGGGGGGGCCGGTGAGCAGTTCTTC.

This clone was seen just once. The chain uses TRBV10-2 and TRBJ1-1, with D perhaps TRBD1 (5 bases). The CDR3 runs to 15 residues. With 1 base removed from V and 1 base from J, the gap between germline ends came to 10 bases. Germline CDR1 reads WSHSY; CDR2 reads SAAADI. CDR3 amino acids: CASSEFVTGNTEAFF. CDR3 nucleotides: TGCGCCAGCAGTGAGTTTGTAACAGGGAACACTGAAGCTTTCTTT.

This clone was counted a single time. The chain links TRBV28 to TRBJ2-5; 9 nucleotides agree with TRBD2. The germline CDR1 and CDR2 sequences are MDHEN and SYDVKM. This CDR3 contains 14 residues. The ends lost 6 bases at V and 4 bases at J; junction bases unmatched: 6. CDR3: CASRIWRGGETQYF. CDR3 nucleotides: TGTGCCAGCAGGATCTGGCGGGGGGGAGAGACCCAGTACTTC.

The rearrangement links TRBV5-1 to TRBJ1-2; D is perhaps TRBD1 (6 bases). V was trimmed by 0 bases and J by 0 bases, leaving 15 bases between them. CDR1 and CDR2 (germline): SGHRS, YFSETQ. There are 17 residues in the CDR3. CDR3 in amino acids: CASSLVRTDHSNYGYTF. CDR3 in DNA: TGCGCCAGCAGCTTGGTGAGGACAGACCATTCTAACTATGGCTACACCTTC. The full variable domain, completed using reference TRBV5-1 and TRBJ1-2, is KAGVTQTPRYLIKTRGQQVTLSCSPISGHRSVSWYQQTPGQGLQFLFEYFSETQRNKGNFPGRFSGRQFSNSRSEMNVSTLELGDSALYLCASSLVRTDHSNYGYTFGSGTRLTVV.

This clone was seen more than once but under ten times. The gene calls are TRBV30 and TRBJ2-7; unclear D gene. CDR3 size: 9 residues. The V gene's germline CDR1 is GTSNPN and CDR2 SVGIG (reference sequence). V lost 3 bases to trimming and J lost 4 bases, with 1 base between them. The CDR3: CAWRYEQYF. CDR3 DNA sequence: TGTGCCTGGAGGTACGAGCAGTACTTC.

Notes on this clone: Germline is not matched at one junction end, which may reflect a read error. Other DNA sequences in the sample encode the same CDR3. V gene TRBV7-3 combines with J gene TRBJ1-1; D might be TRBD1 (5 bases). Germline V gives CDR1 SGHTA, CDR2 FQGTGA. The CDR3 has 14 residues. In DNA, the CDR3 is TGTGCCAGCAGCCTTGGGGGTCAGAACCCTGAAGCTTTCTTT. Protein: CASSLGGQNPEAFF. The variable domain in full, completed from reference TRBV7-3 and TRBJ1-1, reads GAGVSQTPSNKVTEKGKYVELRCDPISGHTALYWYRQSLGQGPEFLIYFQGTGAADDSGLPNDRFFAVRPEGSVSTLKIQRTERGDSAVYLCASSLGGQNPEAFFGQGTRLTVV.

This clone has just a few counts. The chain recombines TRBV5-1 with TRBJ1-2, with D hard to call. The CDR3 has 13 residues. Trimming cost V 4 bases and J 6 bases, with 13 bases left between them. Germline V gene data show CDR1 as SGHRS and CDR2 as YFSETQ. CDR3 sequence (DNA): TGCGCCAGCAGCCGAGAGGGAGGGAATGGCTACACCTTC. This codes for CASSREGGNGYTF.

The chain recombines TRBV28 with TRBJ1-1; D is unresolved. Germline V lookup: CDR1 MDHEN, CDR2 SYDVKM. The CDR3 contains 13 residues. Trimming stripped 5 bases from V and 1 base from J, with 8 bases between. The CDR3 nucleotides are TGTGCCAGCAGTGAACCGGGGAACACTGAAGCTTTCTTT. Amino acids: CASSEPGNTEAFF.

This chain links TRBV11-1 with TRBJ2-2; no clear D gene. V was pared by 2 bases and J by 4 bases, with 14 bases between. The CDR3 has 16 amino acids. Germline-derived CDR1 and CDR2 are SGHAT and FQDESV (reference sequence). CDR3 loop: CASSLLGDPSTGELFF. For the CDR3, the DNA is TGTGCCAGCAGCTTACTAGGAGACCCGAGCACCGGGGAGCTGTTTTTT.

This clone turned up a few times. The sample has other DNA sequences that encode this CDR3 too. V and J are TRBV7-2 and TRBJ2-4; the D gene could be TRBD1 or TRBD2 (7 bases each). The V gene's germline CDR1 is SGHTA and CDR2 FQGNSA. This CDR3 comprises 15 residues. Trimming took off 5 bases at V and 5 bases at J, with 16 bases between the two ends. As DNA, the CDR3 is TGTGCCAGCAGCACAAAGACAGGGAGGGAAAACATTCAGTACTTC. It is translated as CASSTKTGRENIQYF.

V and J are TRBV7-2 and TRBJ1-2, with D uncertain. Deletions cut 5 bases from V and 4 bases from J, with 11 bases between. The germline gives CDR1 SGHTA, CDR2 FQGNSA. The CDR3 is 13 amino acids. The CDR3, as DNA: TGTGCCAGCAGCCGTAGTCAGAGCTATGGCTACACCTTC. Amino acids: CASSRSQSYGYTF.

The J gene is TRBJ1-5, the V gene TRBV10-3, with D hard to call. CDR1 is ENHRY and CDR2 is SYGVKD in the germline V gene. The CDR3 is 16 residues long. The V end lost 3 bases, the J end lost 4 bases, and 16 bases lay between the germline ends. The CDR3 sequence: CAISDPNQEGNQPQHF. For the CDR3, the DNA is TGTGCCATCAGTGACCCGAATCAGGAAGGGAATCAGCCCCAGCATTTT.

This chain connects TRBV19 to TRBJ1-3; a possible D gene is TRBD1 (6 bases). The germline V gene encodes CDR1 LNHDA and CDR2 SQIVND (reference sequence). The V gene lost 3 bases and the J gene lost 8 bases, with 14 bases spanning the gap. The CDR3 totals 14 residues. The CDR3 bases are TGTGCCAGTAGTATTTCAGGGGCGCGTGACACCATATATTTT. Its protein product is CASSISGARDTIYF.

The chain is built from TRBV7-2 and TRBJ1-2; tentative D call: TRBD1 (6 bases). V dropped 2 bases and J dropped 2 bases, with 9 bases sitting between them. The CDR3 runs 14 residues. Per germline, CDR1 SGHTA and CDR2 FQGNSA. The CDR3 region is CASSLMGANYGYTF. Here the CDR3 DNA reads TGTGCCAGCAGCTTAATGGGGGCCAACTATGGCTACACCTTC. The full variable domain, rest sourced from reference TRBV7-2 and TRBJ1-2, is GAGVSQSPSNKVTEKGKDVELRCDPISGHTALYWYRQSLGQGLEFLIYFQGNSAPDKSGLPSDRFSAERTGGSVSTLTIQRTQQEDSAVYLCASSLMGANYGYTFGSGTRLTVV.

The chain combines TRBV18 with TRBJ1-1; D is perhaps TRBD1 (5 bases). This CDR3 comprises 15 residues. Trimming shortened V by 5 bases and J by 3 bases, and 16 bases separated the two germline ends. The germline gives CDR1 KGHSH, CDR2 LQKENI. The CDR3 protein is CASSTGDIQDTEAFF. CDR3 DNA sequence: TGTGCCAGCTCAACAGGAGACATCCAGGACACTGAAGCTTTCTTT.

The chain couples TRBV11-3 to TRBJ2-3; 9 positions match TRBD1. The CDR3 covers 16 residues. Losses at the gene ends were 5 bases for V and 1 base for J; bases not matched to a gene: 7. CDR1 is SGHNT and CDR2 is YENEEA in the germline V gene. The CDR3 DNA follows: TGTGCCAGCAGCCGGGGGACAGGGTGGCGCACAGATACGCAGTATTTT. It translates to CASSRGTGWRTDTQYF.